This entry is about one TCR beta chain. Its specific antigen is unknown. Within one base of it there is no much larger clone, and no base qualities were kept. Trimming takes 5 bases off V and 0 bases off J; junction bases not matched to a gene: 4. CDR1 and CDR2 are drawn from the germline V gene: SGHRS, YFSETQ. From cysteine to phenylalanine, the CDR3 is 15 amino acids long. Solely the CDR3 DNA is kept, with 45 bases framed from the first base. These data are taken from a study of blood T cell repertoires in COVID-19 (dated by TCRdb to 2018 to 2020). About the full investigation: Samples from collaborators originated in the United States, Italy and Spain and spanned both the acute and convalescent phases of COVID-19. The prospective study material was composed of cDNA or gDNA derived from T cells, B-cell-depleted T cells, or PBMCs. The repertoires were made available in a free public database intended to serve as a resource for research on the immune response to SARS-CoV-2. Nearly every sample came with metadata listing a de-identified subject ID, COVID-19 status, age in years and sex. Where HLA class I and class II types were available, the types were taken from metadata supplied by the sample provider, not from assay-based typing. The dataset comprised deeply sampled blood TCRbeta repertoires from subjects exposed to, actively infected with, or recovered from COVID-19. Samples were obtained from the ongoing ImmuneRACE study (first 160 participants) and from 1,254 subjects provided by 6 global collaborators. Study-level results and caveats: The quantity of clinical and demographic metadata differed by source and by participant and was supplied without curation.

TCRbeta CDR3 regions were amplified from genomic DNA using the immunoSEQ Assay, a bias-controlled multiplex PCR. Per the original workflow: The number of nucleated cells in each sample was estimated by amplification of reference gene primers within the assay. To quantify the absolute abundance of each unique TCRbeta CDR3 rearrangement, sequence reads were collapsed and filtered. Productive Simpson clonality was computed per sample as the square root of Simpson's diversity index over productive rearrangements. The source is immuneACCESS, and TCRdb retained only in-frame sequences with V and J called. Part of the clones is not carried over; for the studies checked, unresolved V genes explain less than half of this, and the remainder is unexplained. The V and J calls and the clone size are those of that table, but D and trimming were determined from the DNA. Recorded for this sample are hundreds of thousands of clones; approximately 90% of them occurred a single time. The top ten clonotypes cover 3% to 3.5% of the sample.

The collaborating institutions used their own protocols to collect whole blood in K2EDTA tubes. For TCRbeta analysis, collaborators shipped samples as frozen whole blood, isolated PBMCs, or DNA extracted from either of those sample types. Recombination connected TRBV5-1 to TRBJ1-2; TRBD1 fits 10 bases in the junction. The sample consisted of peripheral blood. The receptor was isolated from a man aged 18 to 30 with active or convalescent COVID-19. The CDR3 reads CASRAGTGANYGYTF. The bases read TGCGCCAGCAGAGCCGGGACAGGGGCTAACTATGGCTACACCTTC.